Listed below are T cell receptor beta chains from one sample, sequenced in a study of human T cells and chemical hapten exposure. MiXCR, applied by TCRdb to the RACE reads, yields one record per CDR3 protein. In the table there are over 70,000 distinct CDR3 sequences, approximately 11% of which are singletons. Sequenced here: whole blood, sampled in connection with sensitization to the hapten diphenylcyclopropenone (DPC). These receptors were obtained from a woman aged 25 to 39 with alopecia areata. Some clones in this sample may be carry-over from other donors' samples. The CDR3 runs from the conserved cysteine through the conserved F or W. A D gene is named only where the DNA matches it firmly. Clone size appears in some rows only: once, few, many, or a class for an expanded clone.

j_call v_call clone_size d_call cdr3_aa cdr3_nt
TRBJ2-2 TRBV4-1 many TRBD1 CASSRWTGATGELFF TGCGCCAGCAGCCGATGGACAGGGGCCACCGGGGAGCTGTTTTTT
TRBJ2-6 TRBV6-1 many NA CASTGTDSGANVLTF TGTGCCAGCACGGGGACCGACTCTGGGGCCAACGTCCTGACTTTC
TRBJ1-1 TRBV11-2 many NA CASSLGVNTEAFF TGTGCCAGCAGCTTAGGAGTGAACACTGAAGCTTTCTTT
TRBJ2-5 TRBV29-1 few TRBD1 CSVATGIGETQYF TGCAGCGTCGCGACAGGGATTGGAGAGACCCAGTACTTC
TRBJ1-4 TRBV19 few NA CASNQGIATNEKLFF TGTGCCAGTAACCAGGGGATAGCAACTAATGAAAAACTGTTTTTT
TRBJ1-5 TRBV5-6 few NA CASSLRDSNQPQHF TGTGCCAGCAGCTTGAGAGATAGCAATCAGCCCCAGCATTTT
TRBJ2-5 TRBV29-1 many TRBD2 CSVAIPGLAAETQYF TGCAGCGTTGCTATTCCGGGACTAGCGGCGGAGACCCAGTACTTC
TRBJ2-3 TRBV24-1 NA NA CATSDTDTQYF TGTGCCACCAGCGACACAGATACGCAGTATTTT
TRBJ2-2 TRBV27 NA NA CASSAGQYMGLNTGELFF TGTGCCAGCAGTGCAGGACAGTACATGGGCCTAAACACCGGGGAGCTGTTTTTT
TRBJ1-5 TRBV5-5 many NA CASSSFLGNQPQHF TGTGCCAGCAGCTCCTTCCTAGGTAATCAGCCCCAGCATTTT
TRBJ1-1 TRBV4-3 NA NA CASSQVSKNTEAFF TGCGCCAGCAGCCAAGTCTCAAAGAACACTGAAGCTTTCTTT
TRBJ1-2 TRBV7-9 many NA CASGIDGYTF TGTGCCAGCGGAATAGATGGCTACACCTTC
TRBJ2-2 TRBV29-1 many NA CSVKNPGQRTGELFF TGCAGCGTTAAGAATCCAGGACAGAGGACCGGGGAGCTGTTTTTT
TRBJ1-6 TRBV7-2 many TRBD1 CASSRDRGGSPLHF TGTGCCAGCAGCAGGGACAGGGGAGGTTCACCCCTCCACTTT
TRBJ2-3 TRBV5-6 few NA CASTGPAPPDTQYF TGTGCCAGCACAGGACCCGCGCCTCCAGATACGCAGTATTTT
TRBJ2-4 TRBV19 many NA CATTQGSGIQYF TGTGCCACCACACAGGGTTCGGGCATTCAGTACTTC
TRBJ2-5 TRBV28 NA NA CASSLFATSETQYF TGTGCCAGCAGTTTATTCGCTACTAGCGAGACCCAGTACTTC
TRBJ2-3 TRBV20-1 few TRBD2 CSARKTSGGTTSTDTQYF TGCAGTGCTAGAAAGACTAGCGGGGGCACAACGAGCACAGATACGCAGTATTTT
TRBJ2-7 TRBV18 few TRBD1 CASSPEGQVFEQYF TGTGCCAGCTCACCAGAAGGACAGGTTTTCGAGCAGTACTTC
TRBJ1-3 TRBV6-2/TRBV6-3 few TRBD1 CATSDRSSSGNTIYF TGTGCCACCTCGGACAGGTCGAGCTCTGGAAACACCATATATTTT
TRBJ2-2 TRBV6-5 many NA CASSYRLGGELFF TGTGCCAGCAGTTACCGCCTCGGCGGGGAGCTGTTTTTT
TRBJ2-7 TRBV10-3 many TRBD1 CAISDLTTGAYEQYF TGTGCCATCAGTGACCTTACGACAGGGGCCTACGAGCAGTACTTC
TRBJ1-5 TRBV29-1 many TRBD1 CSAQGASNQPQHF TGCAGCGCACAGGGGGCGAGCAATCAGCCCCAGCATTTT
TRBJ2-1 TRBV18 many NA CASSPPNSYNEQFF TGTGCCAGCTCACCACCCAATTCCTACAATGAGCAGTTCTTC
TRBJ1-2 TRBV6-5 NA NA CASSYSRMGQGRYYGYTF TGTGCCAGCAGTTACTCCCGAATGGGGCAGGGGCGTTACTATGGCTACACCTTC
TRBJ1-1 TRBV29-1 NA NA CSVDKGSDTEAFF TGCAGCGTTGACAAGGGTTCTGACACTGAAGCTTTCTTT
TRBJ2-5 TRBV29-1 NA NA CSVPGFPQETQYF TGCAGCGTCCCAGGTTTTCCCCAAGAGACCCAGTACTTC
TRBJ2-3 TRBV5-1 NA NA CASSPVGSDTQYF TGCGCCAGCAGCCCGGTTGGGTCAGATACGCAGTATTTT
TRBJ1-2 TRBV28 few NA CASSSLQGLGYTF TGTGCCAGCAGTTCCCTGCAGGGACTTGGCTACACCTTC